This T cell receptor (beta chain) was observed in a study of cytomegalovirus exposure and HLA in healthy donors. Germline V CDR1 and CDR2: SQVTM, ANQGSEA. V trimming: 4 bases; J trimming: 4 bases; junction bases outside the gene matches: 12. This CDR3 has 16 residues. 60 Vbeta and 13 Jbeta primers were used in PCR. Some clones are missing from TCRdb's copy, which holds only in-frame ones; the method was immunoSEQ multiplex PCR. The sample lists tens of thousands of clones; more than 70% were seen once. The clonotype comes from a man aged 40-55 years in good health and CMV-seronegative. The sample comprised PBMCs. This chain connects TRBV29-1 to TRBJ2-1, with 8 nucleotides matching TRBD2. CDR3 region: CSVVIRSGRIYNEQFF. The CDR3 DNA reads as TGCAGCGTTGTAATAAGGAGCGGGAGAATATACAATGAGCAGTTCTTC.